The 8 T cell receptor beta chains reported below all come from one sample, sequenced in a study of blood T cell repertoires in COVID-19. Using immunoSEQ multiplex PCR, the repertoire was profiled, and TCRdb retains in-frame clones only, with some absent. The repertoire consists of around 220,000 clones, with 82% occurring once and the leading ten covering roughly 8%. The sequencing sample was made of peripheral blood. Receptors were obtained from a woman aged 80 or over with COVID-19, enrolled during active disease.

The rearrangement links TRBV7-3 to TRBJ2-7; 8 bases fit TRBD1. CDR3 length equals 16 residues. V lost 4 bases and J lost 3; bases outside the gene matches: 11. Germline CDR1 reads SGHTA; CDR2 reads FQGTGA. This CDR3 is CASSSNPGQAYYEQYF. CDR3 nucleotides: TGTGCCAGCAGCTCCAATCCGGGACAGGCTTACTACGAGCAGTACTTC.

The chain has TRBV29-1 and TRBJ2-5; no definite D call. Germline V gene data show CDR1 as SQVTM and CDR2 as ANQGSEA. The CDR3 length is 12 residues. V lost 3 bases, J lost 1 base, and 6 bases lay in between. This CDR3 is CSVEARQETQYF. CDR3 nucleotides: TGCAGCGTTGAGGCCCGCCAAGAGACCCAGTACTTC.

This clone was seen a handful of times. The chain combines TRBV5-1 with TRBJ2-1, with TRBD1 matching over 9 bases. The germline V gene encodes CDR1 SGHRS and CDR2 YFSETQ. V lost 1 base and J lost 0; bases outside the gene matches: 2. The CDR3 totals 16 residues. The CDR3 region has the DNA TGCGCCAGCAGCTTGTGGACAGGGGCCTCCTACAATGAGCAGTTCTTC. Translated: CASSLWTGASYNEQFF.

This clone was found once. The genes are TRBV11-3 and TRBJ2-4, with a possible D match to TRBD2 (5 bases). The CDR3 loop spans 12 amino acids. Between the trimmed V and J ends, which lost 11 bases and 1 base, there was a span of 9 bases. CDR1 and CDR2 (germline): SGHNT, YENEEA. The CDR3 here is CASPGAKNIQYF. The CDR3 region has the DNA TGTGCCTCTCCGGGGGCCAAAAACATTCAGTACTTC. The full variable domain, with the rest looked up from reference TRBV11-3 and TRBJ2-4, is EAGVVQSPRYKIIEKKQPVAFWCNPISGHNTLYWYLQNLGQGPELLIRYENEEAVDDSQLPKDRFSAERLKGVDSTLKIQPAELGDSAVYLCASPGAKNIQYFGAGTRLSVL.

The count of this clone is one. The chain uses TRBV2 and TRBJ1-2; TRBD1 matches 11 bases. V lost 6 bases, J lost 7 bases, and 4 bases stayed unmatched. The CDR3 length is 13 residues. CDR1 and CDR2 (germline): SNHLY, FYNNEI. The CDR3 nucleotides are TGTGCCAGCAGGGTGGGACAGGGGGTTGGCTACACCTTC. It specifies CASRVGQGVGYTF.

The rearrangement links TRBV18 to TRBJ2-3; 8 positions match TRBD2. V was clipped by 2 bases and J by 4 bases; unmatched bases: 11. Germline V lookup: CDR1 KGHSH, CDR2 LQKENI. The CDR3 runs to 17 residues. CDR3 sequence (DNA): TGTGCCAGCTCACCAACCGGAGTAGCGGGAACTGCAGATACGCAGTATTTT. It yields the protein CASSPTGVAGTADTQYF.

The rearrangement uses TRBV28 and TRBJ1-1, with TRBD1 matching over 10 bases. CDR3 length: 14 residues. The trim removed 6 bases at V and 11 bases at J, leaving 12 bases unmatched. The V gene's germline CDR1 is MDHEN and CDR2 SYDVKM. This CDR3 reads CASSFGTGVFEAFF. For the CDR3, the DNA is TGTGCCAGCAGCTTCGGGACAGGGGTTTTTGAGGCTTTCTTT.

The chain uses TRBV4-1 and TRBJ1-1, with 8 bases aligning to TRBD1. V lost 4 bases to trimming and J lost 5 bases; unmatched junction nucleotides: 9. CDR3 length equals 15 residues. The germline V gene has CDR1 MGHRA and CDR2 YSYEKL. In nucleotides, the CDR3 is TGCGCCAGCAGCCCTTCTACAGGGGGGAGGACTGAAGCTTTCTTT. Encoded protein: CASSPSTGGRTEAFF.